This entry lists 18 T cell receptor beta chains sequenced from one sample in a study of cytomegalovirus exposure and HLA in healthy donors. Using immunoSEQ multiplex PCR, the repertoire was profiled, and TCRdb retains in-frame clones only, with some absent. The table records a few hundred thousand clones, 88% of them present only once. The sequenced sample was PBMCs. The source is a woman aged 18-29 years in good health and CMV-seronegative.

This clone is a singleton in its sample. The chain recombines TRBV27 with TRBJ2-1, with a tentative D call TRBD2 (6 bases). V lost 4 bases and J lost 4, with 11 bases in between. This CDR3 region has 14 residues. Germline CDR1 reads MNHEY; CDR2 reads SMNVEV (reference sequence). The CDR3 bases are TGTGCCAGCAGTTCTCACGGAGGGTACAATGAGCAGTTCTTC. Protein: CASSSHGGYNEQFF.

In this sample, this clone turned up a few times. This chain uses TRBV25-1 with TRBJ1-2, with D perhaps matching TRBD1 (5 bases). V lost 0 bases and J lost 4, with 12 bases in between. CDR1 and CDR2 from the germline V gene are MGHDK and SYGVNS. CDR3 length equals 15 residues. The CDR3 sequence: CASSEYDSRSYGYTF. In DNA form, the CDR3 reads TGTGCCAGCAGTGAATATGACAGTCGATCCTATGGCTACACCTTC.

CDR3 protein: CSVETTDEQYF. For the CDR3, the DNA is TGCAGCGTTGAAACAACCGACGAGCAGTACTTC. The genes are TRBV29-1 and TRBJ2-7; no firm D call. Germline CDR1 is SQVTM and CDR2 is ANQGSEA. The ends were cut back, 2 bases at V and 5 bases at J, with 7 bases in the middle. This CDR3 comprises 11 residues.

The chain uses TRBV29-1 and TRBJ2-6, with D tentatively TRBD1 (6 bases). CDR3 length: 16 amino acids. Trimming stripped 4 bases from V and 1 base from J, with 14 bases between. CDR1 is SQVTM and CDR2 is ANQGSEA in the germline V gene. The CDR3: CSVASGEPSGANVLTF. The CDR3 bases are TGCAGCGTTGCTTCAGGGGAACCATCTGGGGCCAACGTCCTGACTTTC.

The DNA of the CDR3 is TGTGCCAGCAGTTTAGTGGGAGGAAGGATCAATGAGCAGTTCTTC. Its translation is CASSLVGGRINEQFF. The V and J genes are TRBV27 and TRBJ2-1; possibly TRBD2 for D (6 bases). Trimming left V 2 bases short and J 6 bases short, with 14 bases between. The CDR3 totals 15 residues. The germline V gene encodes CDR1 MNHEY and CDR2 SMNVEV (reference sequence).

The J gene is TRBJ1-2, the V gene TRBV4-1, with D perhaps matching TRBD1 (5 bases). From germline, CDR1 is MGHRA and CDR2 YSYEKL. This CDR3 spans 14 amino acids. V was trimmed by 0 bases and J by 8 bases, leaving 13 bases between them. The CDR3 loop is CASSQESRTRGYTF. In DNA, the CDR3 is TGCGCCAGCAGCCAAGAATCCCGGACAAGGGGCTACACCTTC.

The V gene is TRBV27, the J gene TRBJ2-3; TRBD2 aligns across 10 bases. V shed 8 bases, J shed 5 bases, and the junction held 13 bases outside the gene matches. CDR3 size: 16 residues. Germline CDR1 is MNHEY and CDR2 is SMNVEV (reference sequence). The CDR3 loop reads CASSALAGAGQDTQYF. The CDR3 region has the DNA TGTGCCAGCTCAGCCCTAGCGGGGGCGGGCCAAGATACGCAGTATTTT.

CDR3 sequence reads: CASSIPGQKTEKLFF. In DNA, the CDR3 is TGTGCCAGTAGTATCCCCGGACAGAAAACTGAAAAACTGTTTTTT. This chain uses TRBV19 with TRBJ1-4, with TRBD1 as a possible D gene (6 bases). V lost 3 bases and J lost 7, with 15 bases in between. The CDR3 loop spans 15 amino acids. Per germline, CDR1 LNHDA and CDR2 SQIVND (reference sequence).

The chain carries TRBV18 and TRBJ1-1, with unresolved D. The CDR3 is made up of 15 amino acids. Germline loops: CDR1 KGHSH, CDR2 LQKENI. Trimming left V 1 base short and J 1 base short, with 10 bases between. The CDR3 loop is CASSPQAGPNTEAFF. CDR3 DNA sequence: TGTGCCAGCTCACCACAGGCAGGTCCGAACACTGAAGCTTTCTTT.

The V gene is TRBV4-1, the J gene TRBJ2-2, with D possibly TRBD1 on 6 matching bases. In germline, CDR1 is MGHRA, CDR2 YSYEKL. The V end lost 1 base, the J end lost 3 bases, and 18 bases lay between the germline ends. The CDR3 is 18 amino acids. The CDR3 DNA reads as TGCGCCAGCAGCCAAGGGACAGCCACTCGCTATTACACCGGGGAGCTGTTTTTT. Amino acid sequence: CASSQGTATRYYTGELFF.

In the case of this clone: Other DNA sequences in the sample encode the same CDR3. This chain connects TRBV7-9 to TRBJ1-1; 8 bases fit TRBD1. The CDR3 has 15 amino acids. Germline V CDR1 and CDR2: SEHNR, FQNEAQ (reference sequence). V gave up 5 bases and J gave up 0 bases; unmatched junction bases: 5. The CDR3 sequence: CASSLGQGMNTEAFF. Written as DNA, the CDR3 is TGTGCCAGCAGCCTTGGACAGGGCATGAACACTGAAGCTTTCTTT. Full variable domain (remainder filled in from reference TRBV7-9 and TRBJ1-1): DTGVSQNPRHKITKRGQNVTFRCDPISEHNRLYWYRQTLGQGPEFLTYFQNEAQLEKSRLLSDRFSAERPKGSFSTLEIQRTEQGDSAMYLCASSLGQGMNTEAFFGQGTRLTVV.

This chain links TRBV9 with TRBJ2-1; 7 positions agree with TRBD2. Germline values: CDR1 SGDLS, CDR2 YYNGEE. Losses at the gene ends were 0 bases for V and 4 bases for J; bases not matched to a gene: 4. The CDR3 extends over 15 amino acids. The CDR3 sequence is CASSVGEGGYNEQFF. DNA for the CDR3: TGTGCCAGCAGCGTAGGGGAGGGAGGGTACAATGAGCAGTTCTTC.

The V and J genes are TRBV7-8 and TRBJ2-3, with 8 bases matching TRBD2. Germline V gene data show CDR1 as SGHVS and CDR2 as FQNEAQ. The CDR3 sequence is 19 residues long. Trimming took 0 bases from V and 2 from J; bases not matched to a gene: 13. CDR3 in amino acids: CASSLALRYRGGNTDTQYF. CDR3 sequence (DNA): TGTGCCAGCAGCTTAGCCCTTCGTTACCGGGGGGGGAACACAGATACGCAGTATTTT.

The genes are TRBV28 and TRBJ2-3; unclear D gene. The CDR3 contains 15 residues. V lost 6 bases and J 4 bases, leaving 17 bases between the germline ends. Germline CDR1 is MDHEN and CDR2 is SYDVKM. The CDR3: CASRVPSRGADTQYF. DNA for the CDR3: TGTGCCAGCAGGGTCCCTTCCCGAGGCGCAGATACGCAGTATTTT.

The chain uses TRBV7-8 and TRBJ2-1; TRBD2 aligns across 7 bases. There are 15 residues in the CDR3. Per the germline V gene, CDR1 is SGHVS and CDR2 is FQNEAQ. With 3 bases clipped from V and 2 bases from J, the junction kept 4 bases outside the gene matches. The CDR3 coding sequence is TGTGCCAGCAGCTTGACTAGCTTCGCCTACAATGAGCAGTTCTTC. Its translation: CASSLTSFAYNEQFF.

V usage is TRBV28 and J usage is TRBJ2-5; 15 bases map to TRBD2. Looked up from germline, CDR1 is MDHEN and CDR2 is SYDVKM. Trimming removed 7 bases from V and 4 bases from J; junction bases left unmatched: 7. CDR3 length equals 16 residues. The CDR3 coding sequence is TGTGCCAGCACGCAAGGGGGACTAGCGGGAGGAGAGACCCAGTACTTC. Its translation is CASTQGGLAGGETQYF.

The gene calls are TRBV15 and TRBJ1-2; 9 nucleotides align to TRBD1. The germline V gene encodes CDR1 LNHNV and CDR2 YYDKDF (reference sequence). Trimming at V came to 4 bases and at J to 6 bases, leaving 9 bases not matched to a gene. The CDR3 totals 15 residues. DNA of the CDR3: TGTGCCACCAGCAAGGAACAGGGGGCAGGTCATGGCTACACCTTC. Translating it yields CATSKEQGAGHGYTF.

V is TRBV30 and J is TRBJ1-2; weak D call: TRBD1 (6 bases). This CDR3 contains 15 residues. V lost 2 bases and J 0 bases, leaving 13 bases between the germline ends. CDR1 and CDR2 (germline): GTSNPN, SVGIG (reference sequence). This chain's CDR3 is CAWSHGGQANYGYTF. CDR3 in DNA: TGTGCCTGGAGTCACGGGGGGCAAGCTAACTATGGCTACACCTTC.